The rows below give T cell receptor beta chains drawn from one sample of a study of OX40 agonist ivuxolimab in advanced cancers. Clones were sequenced by immunoSEQ multiplex PCR, and TCRdb holds only the in-frame ones, with some missing. The repertoire holds under 40,000 clones, with about 92% as singletons. The specimen comprised CD4+ or CD8+ T cells sorted from blood, sampled in a trial of the OX40 agonist ivuxolimab. Receptor source: an adult with an advanced solid tumor such as melanoma, head and neck, liver or kidney cancer. The CDR3 runs from the conserved cysteine through the conserved F or W. A D gene is named only where the DNA matches it firmly. For some rows the clone size is stated as once, few or many, or as a class when expanded; others skip it.

D	V	J	size	CDR3	DNA
.	TRBV9	TRBJ2-7	.	CASSVGRQPNVYEQYF	TGTGCCAGCAGCGTAGGAAGACAGCCAAATGTCTACGAGCAGTACTTC
TRBD2	TRBV11-3	TRBJ2-5	.	CASSYKGLAGAETQYF	TGTGCCAGCAGCTACAAGGGACTAGCGGGGGCGGAGACCCAGTACTTC
.	TRBV4-2	TRBJ1-1	.	CASRGMNTEAFF	TGTGCCAGCAGGGGAATGAACACTGAAGCTTTCTTT
.	TRBV9	TRBJ2-3	.	CASSTEPLSTDTQYF	TGTGCCAGCAGCACGGAGCCCCTTAGCACAGATACGCAGTATTTT
TRBD1	TRBV6-1	TRBJ1-3	.	CASSATGAGNTIYF	TGTGCCAGCAGTGCCACAGGGGCTGGAAACACCATATATTTT
.	TRBV15	TRBJ2-1	.	CATSRDAGRIGLNEQFF	TGTGCCACCAGCAGAGATGCCGGGCGAATCGGGTTAAATGAGCAGTTCTTC
.	TRBV2	TRBJ2-7	.	CASAWLPGYEQYF	TGTGCCAGCGCCTGGCTTCCCGGATACGAGCAGTACTTC
TRBD2	TRBV4-2	TRBJ2-7	.	CASSQEGSGGAYEQYF	TGTGCCAGCAGCCAAGAGGGGAGCGGGGGGGCCTACGAGCAGTACTTC
TRBD1	TRBV9	TRBJ2-1	.	CASSVDGTVTSYNEQFF	TGTGCCAGCAGCGTAGATGGGACAGTTACCTCCTACAATGAGCAGTTCTTC
.	TRBV6-5	TRBJ2-7	.	CASTGVGEQYF	TGTGCCAGCACGGGGGTCGGAGAGCAGTACTTC
.	TRBV7-9	TRBJ2-7	.	CASSHPGERANEQYF	TGTGCCAGCAGTCACCCCGGGGAACGCGCTAACGAGCAGTACTTC
TRBD2	TRBV4-2	TRBJ2-1	.	CASSQGGAGVFF	TGTGCCAGCAGCCAAGGGGGAGCGGGAGTGTTCTTC
.	TRBV9	TRBJ1-6	.	CASSVDRAQNSPLHF	TGTGCCAGCAGCGTAGACAGGGCTCAGAACTCACCCCTCCACTTT
.	TRBV13	TRBJ2-7	.	CASSLSQGSEQYF	TGTGCCAGCAGCTTATCCCAGGGTTCCGAGCAGTACTTC
TRBD2	TRBV6-6	TRBJ2-2	.	CASSSGLAGALWELFF	TGTGCCAGCAGTTCTGGACTAGCGGGGGCCCTGTGGGAGCTGTTTTTT
.	TRBV28	TRBJ1-2	.	CASTTPGVGYGYTF	TGTGCCAGCACGACCCCGGGGGTAGGTTATGGCTACACCTTC
TRBD2	TRBV10-3	TRBJ2-2	.	CAISEGTSGGLNTGELFF	TGTGCCATCAGTGAGGGGACTAGCGGGGGACTTAACACCGGGGAGCTGTTTTTT
.	TRBV6-5	TRBJ2-2	.	CASSYGNGAGELFF	TGTGCCAGCAGCTACGGGAACGGGGCCGGGGAGCTGTTTTTT
.	TRBV11-2	TRBJ2-7	.	CASSLASYEQYF	TGTGCCAGCAGCTTAGCCTCCTACGAGCAGTACTTC
.	TRBV6-5	TRBJ2-7	.	CASSHRDGSYEQYF	TGTGCCAGCAGCCACCGGGACGGCTCCTACGAGCAGTACTTC
.	TRBV28	TRBJ2-3	once	CASSFLDPDTQYF	TGTGCCAGCAGTTTTTTGGACCCAGATACGCAGTATTTT
.	TRBV13	TRBJ1-1	.	CASSPRGTGMNTEAFF	TGTGCCAGCAGCCCGAGGGGCACAGGAATGAACACTGAAGCTTTCTTT
.	TRBV29-1	TRBJ2-7	.	CSVAWDGTYEQYF	TGCAGCGTTGCGTGGGACGGAACCTACGAGCAGTACTTC
.	TRBV5-4	TRBJ2-7	.	CASSTGGSFYEQYF	TGTGCCAGCAGCACTGGGGGCAGTTTCTACGAGCAGTACTTC
.	TRBV28	TRBJ1-2	.	CASSWPIRGDYGYTF	TGTGCCAGCAGTTGGCCCATACGGGGTGACTATGGCTACACCTTC
.	TRBV11-1	TRBJ2-7	once	CASSFNGAYEQYF	TGTGCCAGCAGCTTTAACGGTGCCTACGAGCAGTACTTC
TRBD1	TRBV11-2	TRBJ1-1	.	CASSRTGTANTEAFF	TGTGCCAGCAGCCGTACTGGGACAGCGAACACTGAAGCTTTCTTT
.	TRBV7-2	TRBJ2-7	.	CASSLTGPPTSYEQYF	TGTGCCAGCAGCTTAACCGGGCCTCCGACCTCCTACGAGCAGTACTTC
TRBD2	TRBV5-1	TRBJ2-1	.	CASSSPPSGAYNEQFF	TGCGCCAGCAGCTCTCCCCCTAGCGGGGCGTACAATGAGCAGTTCTTC